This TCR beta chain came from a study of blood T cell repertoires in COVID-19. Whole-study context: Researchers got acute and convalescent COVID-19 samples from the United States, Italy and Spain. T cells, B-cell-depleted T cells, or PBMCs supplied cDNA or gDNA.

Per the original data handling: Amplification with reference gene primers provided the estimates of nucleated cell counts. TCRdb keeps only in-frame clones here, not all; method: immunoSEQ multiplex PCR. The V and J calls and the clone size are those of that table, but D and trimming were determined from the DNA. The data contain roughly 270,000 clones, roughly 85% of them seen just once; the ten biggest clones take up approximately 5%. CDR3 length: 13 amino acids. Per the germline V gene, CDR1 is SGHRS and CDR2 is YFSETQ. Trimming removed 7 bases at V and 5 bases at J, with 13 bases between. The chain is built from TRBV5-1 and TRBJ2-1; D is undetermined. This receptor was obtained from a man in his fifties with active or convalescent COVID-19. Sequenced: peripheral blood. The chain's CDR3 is CASGREADNEQFF. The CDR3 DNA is TGCGCCAGCGGAAGAGAGGCTGACAATGAGCAGTTCTTC. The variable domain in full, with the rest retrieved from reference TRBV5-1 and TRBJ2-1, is KAGVTQTPRYLIKTRGQQVTLSCSPISGHRSVSWYQQTPGQGLQFLFEYFSETQRNKGNFPGRFSGRQFSNSRSEMNVSTLELGDSALYLCASGREADNEQFFGPGTRLTVL.